A single sample gave rise to the 20 T cell receptor beta chains below, sequenced in a study of identical twins. TCRdb fed the 5' RACE reads into MiXCR, producing one record per CDR3 protein. The sample records approximately 140,000 distinct CDR3 sequences, under 4.5% being singletons. The material sequenced was memory T cells sorted from blood. All receptors derive from a man aged 18 to 30 in good health.

Only a few counts were recorded for this clonotype. The chain has TRBV27 and TRBJ2-7, with TRBD2 matching over 12 bases. The germline V gene encodes CDR1 MNHEY and CDR2 SMNVEV (reference sequence). V was pared by 0 bases and J by 3 bases, with 9 bases of the junction left unmatched. The CDR3 is 18 amino acids. For the CDR3, the DNA is TGTGCCAGCAGTTTATCGGGCCCCGGGACTAGCGGGTACTACGAGCAGTACTTC. It is translated as CASSLSGPGTSGYYEQYF.

This clonotype was found a few times. CDR3 bases: TGTGCCAGCAGCTTAGAAATAGCGGGAGGGCTTAGCACCGGGGAGCTGTTTTTT. Its translation: CASSLEIAGGLSTGELFF. This rearrangement joins TRBV7-6 to TRBJ2-2; 11 bases are a match to TRBD2. The V and J ends lost 1 base and 4 bases, in that order; junction bases with no gene match: 8. The CDR3 consists of 18 residues. The V gene's germline CDR1 is SGHVS and CDR2 FNYEAQ.

This clonotype has at least ten counts. At one end, the junction sequence differs from germline, possibly due to a read error. This chain connects TRBV12-3 or TRBV12-4 to TRBJ2-7, with 9 bases fitting TRBD2. This CDR3 region has 13 residues. This CDR3 is CASSPGLGVAGDF. In DNA, the CDR3 is TGTGCCAGCAGTCCCGGGCTGGGGGTAGCGGGAGATTTC.

This clonotype has at least ten counts. The chain has TRBV9 and TRBJ2-7, with D tentatively TRBD2 (5 bases). Germline CDR1 is SGDLS and CDR2 is YYNGEE. The V and J ends lost 2 bases and 0 bases respectively, with 12 bases between them. The length of the CDR3 is 15 residues. CDR3 loop: CASSVGRLASYEQYF. The CDR3 DNA reads as TGTGCCAGCAGCGTTGGCCGCCTAGCCTCCTACGAGCAGTACTTC.

In its sample, this clonotype was seen a few times. The CDR3 reads CASSITGTSPGDEQFF. CDR3 nucleotides: TGTGCCAGCAGTATCACCGGGACTAGCCCGGGGGATGAGCAGTTCTTC. The chain joins TRBV6-1 to TRBJ2-1; TRBD2 agrees at 9 bases. The germline gives CDR1 MNHNS, CDR2 SASEGT. The V segment lost 5 bases and the J segment 8 bases; nucleotides outside the gene matches: 13. CDR3 length: 16 amino acids.

This clonotype was seen many times. This chain links TRBV6-2 or TRBV6-3 with TRBJ2-7, with 10 bases identical to TRBD1. The CDR3 extends over 15 amino acids. Germline values: CDR1 MNHEY, CDR2 SVGEGT. V lost 5 bases to trimming and J lost 3 bases; unmatched junction nucleotides: 7. The CDR3 DNA sequence: TGTGCCAGCAGTGGTCCGGGACAGGGGAACTACGAGCAGTACTTC. Translated: CASSGPGQGNYEQYF.

Many counts were recorded for this clonotype. The genes are TRBV11-1 and TRBJ1-6, with D possibly TRBD1 on 5 matching bases. The V and J ends lost 5 bases and 7 bases respectively, with 18 bases between them. Germline-derived CDR1 and CDR2 are SGHAT and FQDESV (reference sequence). This CDR3 is 16 amino acids long. The CDR3 is CASSLRGPSANSPLHF. CDR3 nucleotide sequence: TGTGCCAGCAGCCTCCGGGGCCCATCCGCGAATTCACCCCTCCACTTT. Full variable domain (missing parts from reference TRBV11-1 and TRBJ1-6): EAEVAQSPRYKITEKSQAVAFWCDPISGHATLYWYRQILGQGPELLVQFQDESVVDDSQLPKDRFSAERLKGVDSTLKIQPAELGDSAMYLCASSLRGPSANSPLHFGNGTRLTVT.

This clonotype was recorded many times. The genes are TRBV10-3 and TRBJ2-3, with a possible D match to TRBD1 (6 bases). Trimming shortened V by 3 bases and J by 3 bases, and 7 bases separated the two germline ends. This CDR3 is 13 amino acids long. Germline-derived CDR1 and CDR2 are ENHRY and SYGVKD. The CDR3 DNA follows: TGTGCCATCAGTGACCAGGGGACAGATACGCAGTATTTT. It is translated as CAISDQGTDTQYF.

This clonotype was seen repeatedly, ten times or more. The chain has TRBV18 and TRBJ1-1, with 7 bases lining up with TRBD1. Looked up from germline, CDR1 is KGHSH and CDR2 is LQKENI. V was pared by 5 bases and J by 4 bases, with 4 bases of the junction left unmatched. The CDR3 consists of 13 residues. CDR3 loop: CASSADRATEAFF. The CDR3 DNA is TGTGCCAGCTCAGCAGACAGGGCCACTGAAGCTTTCTTT.

This clonotype was seen repeatedly, ten times or more. The rearrangement links TRBV3-1 to TRBJ2-1; 7 nucleotides match TRBD1. V lost 1 base to trimming and J lost 6 bases; unmatched junction nucleotides: 3. This CDR3 is 14 amino acids long. The germline V gene has CDR1 LGHDT and CDR2 YNNKEL (reference sequence). The CDR3 nucleotides read TGTGCCAGCAGCCAAGGGACAGGAGGCAATGAGCAGTTCTTC. Protein product: CASSQGTGGNEQFF.

This clonotype has at least ten counts. The chain's CDR3 is CSVGGANQPQHF. CDR3 bases: TGCAGCGTTGGCGGCGCTAATCAGCCCCAGCATTTT. J is TRBJ1-5 and V is TRBV29-1; D not certain. The CDR3 consists of 12 residues. CDR1 SQVTM and CDR2 ANQGSEA come from the germline V gene. With 4 bases removed from V and 4 bases from J, the gap between germline ends came to 8 bases.

In this sample, this clonotype turned up many times. This sequence joins TRBV27 and TRBJ2-2; 9 nucleotides line up with TRBD1. Per germline, CDR1 MNHEY and CDR2 SMNVEV (reference sequence). J lost 10 bases, V lost 4 bases, and 7 bases had no gene match. The CDR3 consists of 14 residues. The CDR3 DNA reads TGTGCCAGCAGTTGGGACAGGGCCCCAGAGGAGCTGTTTTTT. Translating gives CASSWDRAPEELFF.

This clonotype was counted many times. The chain has TRBV5-6 and TRBJ2-3; maybe TRBD2 (5 bases). The CDR3 is 15 amino acids. Looked up from germline, CDR1 is SGHDT and CDR2 is YYEEEE. Trimming stripped 5 bases from V and 5 bases from J, with 18 bases between. This CDR3 reads CASRRIAKGKDTQYF. The DNA of the CDR3 is TGTGCCAGCAGACGAATAGCGAAAGGAAAAGATACGCAGTATTTT.

This clonotype was counted ten times or more. The chain is built from TRBV3-1 and TRBJ2-1; 7 nucleotides match TRBD1. Trimming at V came to 0 bases and at J to 4 bases, leaving 6 bases not matched to a gene. Germline assignment: CDR1 LGHDT and CDR2 YNNKEL (reference sequence). The CDR3 is 16 amino acids. CDR3 nucleotide sequence: TGTGCCAGCAGCCAAGAAGCAGGGGGTTTGTACAATGAGCAGTTCTTC. Protein: CASSQEAGGLYNEQFF.

This clonotype was found many times. V is TRBV12-3 or TRBV12-4 and J is TRBJ1-4; D remains unclear. V dropped 2 bases and J dropped 1 base, with 11 bases sitting between them. CDR3 size: 16 residues. CDR3 sequence reads: CASSLYLAETNEKLFF. As DNA, the CDR3 is TGTGCCAGCAGTTTATACCTCGCTGAAACTAATGAAAAACTGTTTTTT.

This clonotype showed up many times. V usage is TRBV20-1 and J usage is TRBJ2-1; D is uncertain. The germline CDR1 and CDR2 sequences are DFQATT and SNEGSKA (reference sequence). The CDR3 has 15 amino acids. V dropped 6 bases and J dropped 0 bases, with 15 bases sitting between them. The CDR3 reads CSAELGTPSYNEQFF. CDR3 DNA sequence: TGCAGTGCCGAGCTGGGTACCCCCTCCTACAATGAGCAGTTCTTC.

This clonotype occurred many times. The chain is built from TRBV4-2 and TRBJ1-5; the D is unclear. V lost 4 bases, J lost 5 bases, and 9 bases lay in between. The CDR3 length is 13 residues. Germline CDR1 and CDR2: LGHNA and YNFKEQ. CDR3 DNA: TGTGCCAGCAGCCGGGAGGACGATCAGCCCCAGCATTTT. Translated: CASSREDDQPQHF.

This clonotype was recorded many times. The chain is built from TRBV12-3 or TRBV12-4 and TRBJ2-3, with 7 bases fitting TRBD1. J was trimmed by 5 bases and V by 5 bases; bases with no gene match: 1. CDR3 length: 12 amino acids. The CDR3 DNA reads as TGTGCCAGCAGTCCAGGGGGAGATACGCAGTATTTT. Residues: CASSPGGDTQYF.

This clonotype was recorded at least ten times. J is TRBJ2-1 and V is TRBV9; 7 positions match TRBD1. Trimming cost V 0 bases and J 5 bases; bases outside gene matches: 8. Germline V gene data show CDR1 as SGDLS and CDR2 as YYNGEE. This CDR3 has 16 amino acids. The CDR3 reads CASSVALRGIDNEQFF. Here the CDR3 DNA reads TGTGCCAGCAGCGTAGCCCTCAGGGGGATAGACAATGAGCAGTTCTTC. The whole variable domain, remainder taken from reference TRBV9 and TRBJ2-1, is DSGVTQTPKHLITATGQRVTLRCSPRSGDLSVYWYQQSLDQGLQFLIQYYNGEERAKGNILERFSAQQFPDLHSELNLSSLELGDSALYFCASSVALRGIDNEQFFGPGTRLTVL.

This clonotype was recorded many times. At one end the junction does not follow the germline gene, possibly because of a read error. CDR3 coding DNA: TGCGCCAGCAGCTTGGTAGCGGGAGCGGTTGAGATCCAGTACTTC. It specifies CASSLVAGAVEIQYF. The chain couples TRBV5-1 to TRBJ2-5, with 9 bases aligning to TRBD2. Per germline, CDR1 SGHRS and CDR2 YFSETQ. The CDR3 covers 15 residues.